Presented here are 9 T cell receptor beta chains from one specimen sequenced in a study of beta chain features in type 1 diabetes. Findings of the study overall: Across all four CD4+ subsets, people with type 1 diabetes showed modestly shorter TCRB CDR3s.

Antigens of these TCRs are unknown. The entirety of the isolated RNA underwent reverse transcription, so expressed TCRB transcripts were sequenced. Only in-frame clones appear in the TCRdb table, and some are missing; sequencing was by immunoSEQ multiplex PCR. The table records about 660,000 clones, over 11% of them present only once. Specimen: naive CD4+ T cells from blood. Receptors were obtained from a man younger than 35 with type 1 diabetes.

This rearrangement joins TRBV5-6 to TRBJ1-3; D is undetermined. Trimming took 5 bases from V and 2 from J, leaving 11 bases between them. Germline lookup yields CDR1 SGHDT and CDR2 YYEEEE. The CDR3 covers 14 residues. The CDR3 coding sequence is TGTGCCAGCAGGAGGGTAAATCCTGGAAACACCATATATTTT. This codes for CASRRVNPGNTIYF.

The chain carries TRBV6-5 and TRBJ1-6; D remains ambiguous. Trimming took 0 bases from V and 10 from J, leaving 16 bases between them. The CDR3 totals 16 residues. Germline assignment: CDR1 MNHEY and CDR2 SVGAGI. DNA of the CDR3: TGTGCCAGCAGTTACTCCCGGGTTGGGCTAAGGTCACCCCTCCACTTT. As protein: CASSYSRVGLRSPLHF.

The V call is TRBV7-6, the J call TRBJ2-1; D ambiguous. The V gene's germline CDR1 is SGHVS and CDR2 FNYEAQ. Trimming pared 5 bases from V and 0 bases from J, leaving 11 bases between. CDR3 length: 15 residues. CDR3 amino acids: CASSARFTSYNEQFF. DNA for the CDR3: TGTGCCAGCAGCGCCAGGTTTACCTCCTACAATGAGCAGTTCTTC.

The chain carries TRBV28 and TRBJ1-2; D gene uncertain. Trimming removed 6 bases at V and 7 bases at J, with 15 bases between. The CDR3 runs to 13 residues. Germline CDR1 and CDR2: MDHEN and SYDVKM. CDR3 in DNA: TGTGCCAGCAGCACTGGGAGGGTGCGTGGCTACACCTTC. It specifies CASSTGRVRGYTF.

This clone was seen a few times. CDR3: CASSSFEISGGYTF. The CDR3 DNA reads TGTGCCAGCAGCTCGTTCGAGATATCGGGTGGCTACACCTTC. The chain carries TRBV7-9 and TRBJ1-2, with unresolved D. Looked up from germline, CDR1 is SEHNR and CDR2 is FQNEAQ (reference sequence). This CDR3 contains 14 residues. V lost 4 bases and J 7 bases, leaving 16 bases between the germline ends.

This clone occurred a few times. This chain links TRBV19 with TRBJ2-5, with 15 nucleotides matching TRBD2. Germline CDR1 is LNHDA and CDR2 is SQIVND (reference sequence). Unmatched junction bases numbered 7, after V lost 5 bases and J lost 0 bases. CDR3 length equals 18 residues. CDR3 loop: CASSVGLAGGRYQETQYF. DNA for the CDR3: TGTGCCAGTAGTGTGGGACTAGCGGGAGGACGATACCAAGAGACCCAGTACTTC.

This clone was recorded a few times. The CDR3 protein is CASSVGEREARQYF. DNA of the CDR3: TGCGCCAGCAGCGTGGGAGAGCGGGAGGCCCGGCAGTACTTC. This chain connects TRBV5-1 to TRBJ2-7; 9 bases match TRBD2. CDR3 length: 14 residues. V shed 4 bases, J shed 9 bases, and the junction held 11 bases outside the gene matches. Looked up from germline, CDR1 is SGHRS and CDR2 is YFSETQ.

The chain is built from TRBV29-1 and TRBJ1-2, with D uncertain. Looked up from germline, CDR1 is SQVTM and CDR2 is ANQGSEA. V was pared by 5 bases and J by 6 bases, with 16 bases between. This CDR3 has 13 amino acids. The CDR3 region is CSVSRAGLDGYTF. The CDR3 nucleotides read TGCAGCGTTTCACGCGCCGGTTTAGATGGCTACACCTTC.

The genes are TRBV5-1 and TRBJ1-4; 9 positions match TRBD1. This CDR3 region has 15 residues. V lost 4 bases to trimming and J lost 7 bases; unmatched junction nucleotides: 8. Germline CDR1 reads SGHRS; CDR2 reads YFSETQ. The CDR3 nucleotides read TGCGCCAGCAGCCGATCCGGGACAGGGCTTGAAAAACTGTTTTTT. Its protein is CASSRSGTGLEKLFF. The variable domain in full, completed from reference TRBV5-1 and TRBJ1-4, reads KAGVTQTPRYLIKTRGQQVTLSCSPISGHRSVSWYQQTPGQGLQFLFEYFSETQRNKGNFPGRFSGRQFSNSRSEMNVSTLELGDSALYLCASSRSGTGLEKLFFGSGTQLSVL.